Sequencing of this TCR beta chain was carried out in a study of T-cell memory formation after mild COVID-19. TCRdb itself ran the 5' RACE reads through MiXCR, one entry per CDR3 protein. The data contain under 450,000 distinct CDR3 sequences, 23% of them singletons. This clonotype occurred a few times. V shed 4 bases and J shed 0 bases, with 20 bases lying between them. The germline V gene has CDR1 SGHRS and CDR2 YFSETQ. The CDR3 is 17 amino acids. This clonotype was sampled from an adult woman who had mild COVID-19 (a few samples of this study predate the infection). Cell type and time point are not known. The sequencing sample was made of PBMCs or a T cell subset sorted from them (not recorded which). V gene TRBV5-1 combines with J gene TRBJ2-7; unclear D gene. CDR3 in DNA: TGCGCCAGCAGCCTACGAGATTCGGGCTTTAGCTCCTACGAGCAGTACTTC. It is translated as CASSLRDSGFSSYEQYF.